This TCR beta chain derives from a study of shared clonotypes between healthy human individuals. This clone was seen just once. The antigen remains unidentified. The authors split each subset's genomic DNA evenly across several immunoSEQ plates. Using immunoSEQ multiplex PCR, the repertoire was profiled, and TCRdb retains in-frame clones only, with some absent. The sample has about 460,000 clones, 70% to 80% seen once. Findings and caveats of the study: The diversity represented, both genetic and in exposure history, was limited by few donors.

Sequencing was performed on PBMCs. The clonotype was recovered from a woman aged 35 to 49 in good health. Some clones in this sample may be carry-over from other donors' samples.

In DNA, the CDR3 is TGTGCCATCAGTGCTCGGCTAGCGTACCAAGAGACCCAGTACTTC. Translating gives CAISARLAYQETQYF. The J gene is TRBJ2-5, the V gene TRBV10-3; D may be TRBD2 (6 bases). Germline V CDR1 and CDR2: ENHRY, SYGVKD. V was shortened by 4 bases and J by 0 bases, with 12 bases between the two germline ends. CDR3 length: 15 residues.